These 2 T cell receptor beta chains were all obtained from the same sample, sequenced in a study of CD8 T cells in ankylosing spondylitis. From the 5' RACE reads, TCRdb called clonotypes with MiXCR, one entry per CDR3 protein. The sample consists of about 69,000 distinct CDR3 sequences, about 5.4% of them appearing once. The sample comprised blood, either unsorted or a sorted T cell fraction (not recorded which). The receptors come from a male donor with ankylosing spondylitis or in good health (not recorded which).

Many counts were recorded for this clonotype. The chain employs TRBV6-5 and TRBJ2-7; unclear D gene. Trimming took 0 bases from V and 5 from J, leaving 11 bases between them. The CDR3 totals 14 residues. Germline V lookup: CDR1 MNHEY, CDR2 SVGAGI. The CDR3: CASSYSATWDEQYF. The CDR3 bases are TGTGCCAGCAGTTACTCGGCCACTTGGGACGAGCAGTACTTC.

The table lists this clonotype with many counts. The gene calls are TRBV11-2 and TRBJ2-5, with 10 nucleotides matching TRBD2. The CDR3 totals 15 residues. The junction had 7 bases not matched to a gene; V was cut back by 8 bases and J by 1 base. Germline V gives CDR1 SGHAT, CDR2 FQNNGV. The CDR3 region has the DNA TGTGCCAGCGGGTTTGGACTAGCGGTCCAAGAGACCCAGTACTTC. It encodes CASGFGLAVQETQYF. The variable domain in full, completed from reference TRBV11-2 and TRBJ2-5, reads EAGVAQSPRYKIIEKRQSVAFWCNPISGHATLYWYQQILGQGPKLLIQFQNNGVVDDSQLPKDRFSAERLKGVDSTLKIQPAKLEDSAVYLCASGFGLAVQETQYFGPGTRLLVL.